This record covers a single TCR beta chain. Antigen unknown. V was pared by 4 bases and J by 4 bases, with 13 bases between. CDR1 is SGHVS, CDR2 FQNEAQ, per germline. The CDR3 runs 14 residues. Using immunoSEQ multiplex PCR, the repertoire was profiled, and TCRdb retains in-frame clones only, with some absent. This table holds about 77,000 clones, just under 95% found once. These data originate in a study of human versus mouse CDR3 diversity and MHC coevolution. The study's findings and limits: By iCHAO1, human TCR beta clonotypes numbered about 1.5 million, the most.

The J gene is TRBJ1-2, the V gene TRBV7-8; D possibly corresponds to TRBD1 (5 bases). The source is a person between 25 and 75 years old in good health. Sample: naive CD4+ T cells from blood. Subset of the sample: CD45RO-negative CD62L-positive naive CD4 T cells. The DNA of the CDR3 is TGTGCCAGCAGCTCCCCTCGGGGGGTCTATGGCTACACCTTC. Its protein product is CASSSPRGVYGYTF.